Listed below are T cell receptor beta chains from one sample, sequenced in a study of blood T cell repertoires in COVID-19. The table came from immunoSEQ multiplex PCR; TCRdb's copy has only in-frame clones and leaves some out. The sample holds roughly 200,000 clones; 80% to 90% are singletons and the top ten take 3% to 4%. The sample was PBMCs or T cells enriched from blood (not recorded which). The receptors were gathered from a woman aged 40 to 49 with acute COVID-19. The conserved cysteine and the conserved F or W are not part of the CDR3 here. Each record gives: V gene, D gene, CDR3 length, J gene, CDR3 protein. The D gene is left open where the match is weak.

TRBV12-5,-,12,TRBJ2-1,ASGLWAGVTEQF
TRBV19,TRBD2,14,TRBJ2-1,ASKREAGGRSGGQF
TRBV28,-,12,TRBJ1-5,ASSTPGENQPQH
TRBV6-8,-,11,TRBJ2-3,ASTTVSTDTQY
TRBV18,TRBD1,14,TRBJ2-5,ASSSLGTGVVETQY
TRBV9,-,13,TRBJ1-2,ASSVGSGHNYGYT
TRBV29-1,TRBD1,13,TRBJ2-7,SVATQKGAPNEQY
TRBV28,-,12,TRBJ1-6,ASSVRTTNSPLH
TRBV19,TRBD1,12,TRBJ1-5,ASNHRGSNQPQH
TRBV18,TRBD1,17,TRBJ1-3,ASSPKGTGIYTSGNTIY
TRBV14,-,11,TRBJ2-7,ASSRHRAYEQY
TRBV24-1,TRBD2,15,TRBJ2-2,ATSDPGTSLYTGELF
TRBV7-9,-,12,TRBJ2-2,ASSLNGNTGELF
TRBV24-1,TRBD2,17,TRBJ2-1,ATSDSKYLAGGTYNEQF
TRBV7-8,TRBD2,14,TRBJ2-7,ASSLGGSGGFYEQY
TRBV27,-,12,TRBJ1-1,ASRTTVRGTEAF
TRBV3-1/TRBV3-2,TRBD2,20,TRBJ2-3,ASSQGSSGRGRTNLNTDTQY
TRBV7-9,TRBD2,16,TRBJ2-1,ASSSRIIPSGRSDEQF
TRBV2,TRBD1,12,TRBJ2-7,ASKLSGQDHEQY
TRBV6-2/TRBV6-3,TRBD1,13,TRBJ2-1,ASSSAGQGTHEQF
TRBV28,TRBD2,14,TRBJ2-1,ASIAPGTSGNNEQF
TRBV27,-,14,TRBJ2-2,ASRPRPSRRAGELF
TRBV19,-,12,TRBJ2-1,ASSYGSPYNEQF
TRBV5-8,-,11,TRBJ2-4,ASSKMGLLIEY
TRBV3-1/TRBV3-2,-,11,TRBJ2-7,ASSQGGYYEQY
TRBV4-1,-,14,TRBJ2-7,ASSLTPSDLPYEQY
TRBV15,-,11,TRBJ1-1,ATSRARGTEAF
TRBV5-6,-,14,TRBJ1-2,ASSLTGNLAFYGYT
TRBV28,TRBD2,12,TRBJ2-3,ASSLGTSGRGEG
TRBV27,TRBD1,11,TRBJ2-1,ASSLTGQAKLF
TRBV9,-,13,TRBJ2-1,ASSEGTGTYNEQF
TRBV18,-,15,TRBJ2-7,ASSPKAPGRLVNEQY
TRBV7-9,-,12,TRBJ1-1,ASSLPPGRAEAF
TRBV7-2,-,12,TRBJ1-4,ASRTVGTNEKLF
TRBV13,TRBD1,10,TRBJ2-1,ASSLGGTGGF
TRBV7-9,-,13,TRBJ1-6,ASSSTGANNSPLH
TRBV7-7,-,12,TRBJ2-1,ASSVSWRDNEQF
TRBV5-4,TRBD1,14,TRBJ1-1,ASSLGGTGGSTEAF
TRBV28,TRBD1,14,TRBJ1-1,ASSSKPGQGNTEAF
TRBV5-8,TRBD1,13,TRBJ1-5,ASSSGQGTNQPQH
TRBV18,-,12,TRBJ1-1,ASSPNSMDTEAF
TRBV7-3,-,11,TRBJ2-2,ASSPRLSGELF
TRBV14,TRBD2,11,TRBJ2-5,ASSQGLQGTQY
TRBV14,TRBD2,13,TRBJ2-1,ASSQDPGGHNEQF
TRBV5-1,-,13,TRBJ2-7,ASRARGGERYEQY
TRBV7-9,TRBD2,12,TRBJ2-1,ASTEGLDLNEQF
TRBV10-2,-,14,TRBJ2-3,ASSEVQPLVPDTQY
TRBV5-1,TRBD1,13,TRBJ1-4,ASSLAGQTLSKLF
TRBV18,-,12,TRBJ2-7,ASSPRRDSYEQY
TRBV3-1/TRBV3-2,-,13,TRBJ2-5,ASSLPASRGETQY
TRBV7-2,-,13,TRBJ1-2,ASSLEWLGAAGYT
TRBV3-1/TRBV3-2,-,10,TRBJ2-3,ASSQAGYTQY
TRBV28,-,12,TRBJ1-2,ASSLIRLNYGYT
TRBV19,TRBD1,11,TRBJ2-7,ASSTGGRYEQY
TRBV27,-,13,TRBJ2-3,ASSRTPASTDTQY
TRBV29-1,TRBD2,12,TRBJ2-1,SHLRGSSYNEQF
TRBV6-4,TRBD2,13,TRBJ2-3,ASSDGLAGSDTQY